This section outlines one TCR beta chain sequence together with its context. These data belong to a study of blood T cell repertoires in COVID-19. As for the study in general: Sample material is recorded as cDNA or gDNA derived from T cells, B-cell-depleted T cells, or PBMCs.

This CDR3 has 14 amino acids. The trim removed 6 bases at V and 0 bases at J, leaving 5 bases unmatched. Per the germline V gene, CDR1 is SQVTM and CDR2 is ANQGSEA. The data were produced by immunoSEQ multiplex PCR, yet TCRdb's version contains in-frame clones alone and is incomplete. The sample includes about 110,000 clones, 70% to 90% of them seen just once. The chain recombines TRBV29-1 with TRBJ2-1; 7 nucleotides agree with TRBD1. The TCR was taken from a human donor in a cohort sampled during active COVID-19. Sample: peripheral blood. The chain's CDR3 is CSVAGQASYNEQFF. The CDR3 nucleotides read TGCAGCGTGGCCGGACAGGCCTCCTACAATGAGCAGTTCTTC.